The clone carrying this T cell receptor (beta chain) turned up a few times. What it recognizes is unknown. These data come from a study of T cells in Graves' hyperthyroidism and ophthalmopathy. Whole-study findings and limits: A model built on 13 V-J features separated ophthalmopathy from stable hyperthyroidism.

Researchers took RNA transcripts and amplified the TCR beta CDR3 regions from them. Primed by the HTBI set, a first-round RT-PCR was run on the TCR CDR3. Each CDR3 protein is one row after TCRdb ran MiXCR on the multiplex PCR reads. The data hold about 560,000 distinct CDR3 sequences, with 16% observed a single time. A patient was excluded if there was uncontrolled infection, other autoimmune disease, pregnancy or lactation. Diagnoses were made from clinical symptoms, serum measures (thyroxine and TRAb), thyroid ultrasound and orbital computed tomography. Unmatched junction bases numbered 6, after V lost 2 bases and J lost 0 bases. CDR3 length: 18 residues. Per germline, CDR1 MNHNY and CDR2 SVGAGI (reference sequence).

This chain uses TRBV6-6 with TRBJ2-6; 8 nucleotides agree with TRBD2. The sample consisted of blood. The sequence was collected from a woman between 18 and 30 years old with Graves' hyperthyroidism. CDR3 region: CASSYLGAGGSGANVLTF. The CDR3 DNA sequence: TGTGCCAGCAGTTACCTCGGTGCGGGAGGCTCTGGGGCCAACGTCCTGACTTTC.